These T cell receptor beta chains were read from a single sample in a study of cytomegalovirus exposure and HLA in healthy donors. TCRdb keeps only in-frame clones here, not all; method: immunoSEQ multiplex PCR. This sample has 85,000 to 130,000 clones; 65% to 80% occur once, and the top ten carry approximately 2.6%. The sample comprised PBMCs. All receptors come from a male donor in good health and CMV-seropositive. CDR3s include the opening cysteine and the closing phenylalanine or tryptophan. The order of the fields is J gene, V gene, D gene, CDR3 length, clone size, CDR3 DNA, CDR3 protein. D genes are given only for firm matches. The size entry is marked missing in some rows and otherwise reads once, few, many or a size class.

j_call: TRBJ2-1
v_call: TRBV11-2
d_call: NA
cdr3_length: 15
clone_size: NA
cdr3_nt: TGTGCCAGCAGGGGTGGACTCCAAGGCGCGTTTGAGCAGTTCTTC
cdr3_aa: CASRGGLQGAFEQFF

j_call: TRBJ1-5
v_call: TRBV27
d_call: TRBD1
cdr3_length: 16
clone_size: NA
cdr3_nt: TGTGCCAGCAGTCCTAAGGACAGGGTTAGCAATCAGCCCCAGCATTTT
cdr3_aa: CASSPKDRVSNQPQHF

j_call: TRBJ1-1
v_call: TRBV7-2
d_call: TRBD1
cdr3_length: 13
clone_size: NA
cdr3_nt: TGTGCCAGCAGCTTGACAGGGGTCACTGAAGCTTTCTTT
cdr3_aa: CASSLTGVTEAFF

j_call: TRBJ1-5
v_call: TRBV7-9
d_call: NA
cdr3_length: 16
clone_size: NA
cdr3_nt: TGTGCCAGCAGCCCAACGGACATCTCGCTCGGTCAGCCCCAGCATTTT
cdr3_aa: CASSPTDISLGQPQHF

j_call: TRBJ2-7
v_call: TRBV4-2
d_call: TRBD1
cdr3_length: 14
clone_size: NA
cdr3_nt: TGTGCCAGCAGCCAAGCAGGGGGCTTCGTCGAGCAGTACTTC
cdr3_aa: CASSQAGGFVEQYF

j_call: TRBJ2-5
v_call: TRBV4-1
d_call: NA
cdr3_length: 13
clone_size: NA
cdr3_nt: TGCGCCAGCAGTCCGACTAGTTCAGGGACCCAGTACTTC
cdr3_aa: CASSPTSSGTQYF

j_call: TRBJ2-5
v_call: TRBV6-5
d_call: TRBD1
cdr3_length: 14
clone_size: once
cdr3_nt: TGTGCCAGTAGTTCGGACAGGGGGCAAGAGACCCAGTACTTC
cdr3_aa: CASSSDRGQETQYF

j_call: TRBJ1-5
v_call: TRBV7-9
d_call: NA
cdr3_length: 13
clone_size: NA
cdr3_nt: TGTGCCAGCAGCTTAGACAGGTCCCAGCCCCAGCATTTT
cdr3_aa: CASSLDRSQPQHF

j_call: TRBJ2-7
v_call: TRBV10-3
d_call: TRBD2
cdr3_length: 15
clone_size: NA
cdr3_nt: TGTGCCATCAGGGAGGAGGCTAGCGGGGCCTACGAGCAGTACTTC
cdr3_aa: CAIREEASGAYEQYF

j_call: TRBJ2-7
v_call: TRBV10-2
d_call: TRBD2
cdr3_length: 14
clone_size: NA
cdr3_nt: TGCGCCAGCAGTGTGACTAGCGGGGAAGGAGAGCAGTACTTC
cdr3_aa: CASSVTSGEGEQYF

j_call: TRBJ1-1
v_call: TRBV5-1
d_call: NA
cdr3_length: 14
clone_size: few
cdr3_nt: TGCGCCAGCAGCTTGGACAGGGCGAACACTGAAGCTTTCTTT
cdr3_aa: CASSLDRANTEAFF

j_call: TRBJ1-5
v_call: TRBV30
d_call: NA
cdr3_length: 12
clone_size: NA
cdr3_nt: TGTGCCTGGAGTGCGCTAAATCAGCCCCAGCATTTT
cdr3_aa: CAWSALNQPQHF

j_call: TRBJ2-5
v_call: TRBV9
d_call: TRBD2
cdr3_length: 15
clone_size: NA
cdr3_nt: TGTGCCAGCAGCGCCGGACTAGCGGGAGGGGAGACCCAGTACTTC
cdr3_aa: CASSAGLAGGETQYF

j_call: TRBJ1-6
v_call: TRBV5-1
d_call: NA
cdr3_length: 18
clone_size: NA
cdr3_nt: TGCGCCAGCAGCTTGAGACAAACCGGGAATAGTAATGGTTCACCCCTCCACTTT
cdr3_aa: CASSLRQTGNSNGSPLHF

j_call: TRBJ2-7
v_call: TRBV18
d_call: NA
cdr3_length: 16
clone_size: NA
cdr3_nt: TGTGCCAGCTCACGGTCTCGGGATTTAAACTCCTACGAGCAGTACTTC
cdr3_aa: CASSRSRDLNSYEQYF

j_call: TRBJ1-2
v_call: TRBV4-2
d_call: NA
cdr3_length: 14
clone_size: NA
cdr3_nt: TGTGCCAGCAGCCAAGACGGGGGAAACTATGGCTACACCTTC
cdr3_aa: CASSQDGGNYGYTF

j_call: TRBJ1-4
v_call: TRBV7-6
d_call: NA
cdr3_length: 18
clone_size: NA
cdr3_nt: TGTGCCAGCAGCTTAGTGGAGACAGATTATGCAACTAATGAAAAACTGTTTTTT
cdr3_aa: CASSLVETDYATNEKLFF

j_call: TRBJ1-5
v_call: TRBV5-6
d_call: NA
cdr3_length: 13
clone_size: NA
cdr3_nt: TGTGCCAGCAGTAAGGGGCGCAATCAGCCCCAGCATTTT
cdr3_aa: CASSKGRNQPQHF

j_call: TRBJ2-1
v_call: TRBV28
d_call: TRBD2
cdr3_length: 15
clone_size: NA
cdr3_nt: TGTGCCAGCAGAACTACTAGCGGGGGGCGGAATGAGCAGTTCTTC
cdr3_aa: CASRTTSGGRNEQFF

j_call: TRBJ2-7
v_call: TRBV5-1
d_call: TRBD2
cdr3_length: 14
clone_size: NA
cdr3_nt: TGCGCCAGCAGCTTGTCAGCGGGGGGGAACGAGCAGTACTTC
cdr3_aa: CASSLSAGGNEQYF

j_call: TRBJ1-4
v_call: TRBV30
d_call: NA
cdr3_length: 14
clone_size: once
cdr3_nt: TGTGCCTGGGGGGAAGGGGTAACTAATGAAAAACTGTTTTTT
cdr3_aa: CAWGEGVTNEKLFF

j_call: TRBJ2-1
v_call: TRBV5-6
d_call: NA
cdr3_length: 16
clone_size: NA
cdr3_nt: TGTGCCAGCAGCTTGATAGCGGCCAGCTCCTACAATGAGCAGTTCTTC
cdr3_aa: CASSLIAASSYNEQFF

j_call: TRBJ1-6
v_call: TRBV6-5
d_call: NA
cdr3_length: 15
clone_size: NA
cdr3_nt: TGTGCCAGCAGTTCCCGGGACATCGGACAGCCGCCCCTCCACTTT
cdr3_aa: CASSSRDIGQPPLHF

j_call: TRBJ1-1
v_call: TRBV19
d_call: NA
cdr3_length: 15
clone_size: NA
cdr3_nt: TGTGCCAGTAGTGGGACGGGACTCCCGAACACTGAAGCTTTCTTT
cdr3_aa: CASSGTGLPNTEAFF

j_call: TRBJ1-4
v_call: TRBV2
d_call: NA
cdr3_length: 14
clone_size: NA
cdr3_nt: TGTGCCAGCAGTGCGGCGGGAAGCGGGGAAAAACTGTTTTTT
cdr3_aa: CASSAAGSGEKLFF

j_call: TRBJ2-2
v_call: TRBV7-3
d_call: NA
cdr3_length: 15
clone_size: NA
cdr3_nt: TGTGCCAGCAGCTTAAATCATGCGGGGTCCGGGGAGCTGTTTTTT
cdr3_aa: CASSLNHAGSGELFF

j_call: TRBJ1-2
v_call: TRBV6-5
d_call: NA
cdr3_length: 15
clone_size: NA
cdr3_nt: TGTGCCAGCAGCCTCGAGGCAGGGTTTGACTATGGCTACACCTTC
cdr3_aa: CASSLEAGFDYGYTF

j_call: TRBJ2-3
v_call: TRBV2
d_call: NA
cdr3_length: 14
clone_size: few
cdr3_nt: TGTGCCAGCAGTCCGGTTTCTAGCACAGATACGCAGTATTTT
cdr3_aa: CASSPVSSTDTQYF

j_call: TRBJ2-7
v_call: TRBV30
d_call: TRBD2
cdr3_length: 14
clone_size: few
cdr3_nt: TGTGCCTGGAGTGTACCCGGGAGGGGCGACGAGCAGTACTTC
cdr3_aa: CAWSVPGRGDEQYF

j_call: TRBJ2-7
v_call: TRBV7-2
d_call: NA
cdr3_length: 15
clone_size: few
cdr3_nt: TGTGCCAGCAGCTTCTTTATCAACGGGGCCTACGAGCAGTACTTC
cdr3_aa: CASSFFINGAYEQYF

j_call: TRBJ1-5
v_call: TRBV4-3
d_call: NA
cdr3_length: 14
clone_size: once
cdr3_nt: TGCGCCAGCAGCCAAGACAGGGATATGCAGCCCCAGCATTTT
cdr3_aa: CASSQDRDMQPQHF

j_call: TRBJ1-5
v_call: TRBV28
d_call: NA
cdr3_length: 15
clone_size: NA
cdr3_nt: TGTGCCAGCAGTGTTCCCATAACACGACTTCAGCCCCAGCATTTT
cdr3_aa: CASSVPITRLQPQHF

j_call: TRBJ1-2
v_call: TRBV7-2
d_call: TRBD1
cdr3_length: 18
clone_size: NA
cdr3_nt: TGTGCCAGCAGCTTAGCCCTAGGACAGGGATCCCTTTTTGGTGGCTACACCTTC
cdr3_aa: CASSLALGQGSLFGGYTF

j_call: TRBJ2-3
v_call: TRBV9
d_call: NA
cdr3_length: 14
clone_size: few
cdr3_nt: TGTGCCAGCAGCGTAGTATGGGCAGAAGATACGCAGTATTTT
cdr3_aa: CASSVVWAEDTQYF